This TCR beta chain was profiled in a study of control samples from healthy donors and cancer patients. Only a few counts were recorded for this clone. The CDR3 is 17 residues long. Trimming shortened V by 6 bases and J by 0 bases, and 16 bases separated the two germline ends. Germline lookup yields CDR1 SGHRS and CDR2 YFSETQ. Produced via immunoSEQ multiplex PCR; TCRdb's table is partial and in-frame only. The table includes 75,000 to 80,000 clones, under 90% detected once. The chain carries TRBV5-1 and TRBJ2-6; D may be TRBD1 (6 bases). Sequences were obtained from PBMCs. The source of this sequence is a woman aged 45-60 years with colorectal cancer. The DNA of the CDR3 is TGCGCCAGCACCCACAAGGGCAGGGGCTCTGGGGCCAACGTCCTGACTTTC. It specifies CASTHKGRGSGANVLTF. The full variable domain, rest sourced from reference TRBV5-1 and TRBJ2-6, is KAGVTQTPRYLIKTRGQQVTLSCSPISGHRSVSWYQQTPGQGLQFLFEYFSETQRNKGNFPGRFSGRQFSNSRSEMNVSTLELGDSALYLCASTHKGRGSGANVLTFGAGSRLTVL.